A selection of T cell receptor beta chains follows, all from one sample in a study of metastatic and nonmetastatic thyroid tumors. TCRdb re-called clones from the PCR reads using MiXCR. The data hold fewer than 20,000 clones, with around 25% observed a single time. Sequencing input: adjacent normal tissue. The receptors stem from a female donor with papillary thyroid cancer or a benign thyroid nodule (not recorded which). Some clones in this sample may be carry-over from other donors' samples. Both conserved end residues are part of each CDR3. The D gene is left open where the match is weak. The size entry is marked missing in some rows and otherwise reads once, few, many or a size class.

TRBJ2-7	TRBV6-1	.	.	CASNEGQNFEQYF	TGTGCCAGCAATGAAGGACAGAACTTCGAGCAGTACTTC
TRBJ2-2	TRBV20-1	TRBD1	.	CSADRQGANTGELFF	TGCAGTGCGGACCGACAGGGGGCGAACACCGGGGAGCTGTTTTTT
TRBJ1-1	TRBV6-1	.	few	CASRGLGNTEAFF	TGTGCCAGCAGGGGTCTGGGGAATACTGAAGCTTTCTTT
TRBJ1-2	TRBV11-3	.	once	CASSLDRAYYGYTF	TGTGCCAGCAGCTTAGACAGGGCGTATTATGGCTACACCTTC
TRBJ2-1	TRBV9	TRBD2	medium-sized	CASSLTSGAYNEQFF	TGTGCCAGCAGCCTGACTAGCGGGGCCTACAATGAGCAGTTCTTC
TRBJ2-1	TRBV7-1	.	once	CASSSIGIRPGLTYNGQFF	TGTGCCAGCAGCTCCATAGGGATCAGGCCGGGACTGACCTACAATGGGCAGTTCTTC
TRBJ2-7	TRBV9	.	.	CASSVGTVGGEQYF	TGTGCCAGCAGCGTAGGAACAGTGGGAGGTGAGCAGTACTTC
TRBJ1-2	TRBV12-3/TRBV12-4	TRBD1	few	CASRPYRGKRLDYGYTF	TGTGCCAGCAGGCCCTACAGGGGGAAAAGGTTGGACTATGGCTACACCTTC
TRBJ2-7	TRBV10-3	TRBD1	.	CAISGNRGDRGPLSNFVQYF	TGTGCCATCAGTGGGAACAGGGGGGACAGGGGCCCCCTTTCCAACTTTGTGCAGTACTTC
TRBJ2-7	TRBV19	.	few	CASSIGDTISEEQYF	TGTGCCAGTAGCATTGGGGACACGATCTCGGAGGAGCAGTACTTC
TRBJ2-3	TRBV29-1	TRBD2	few	CSVVSSGTGTQYF	TGCAGCGTTGTGTCTAGCGGCACAGGTACGCAGTATTTT